This TCR beta chain was identified during a study of T cells in tumors after PD-1 blockade. V gave up 8 bases and J gave up 5 bases; unmatched junction bases: 11. From germline, CDR1 is MNHEY and CDR2 SMNVEV (reference sequence). This CDR3 region has 15 residues. Sequencing used immunoSEQ multiplex PCR; TCRdb keeps in-frame clones, though not all of them. The repertoire holds more than 12,000 clones, about 66% seen once, with under 35% in the top ten. Here the sequenced sample was tumor tissue, taken after anti-PD-1 treatment. The TCR comes from a human donor with cutaneous squamous cell carcinoma. The V and J genes are TRBV27 and TRBJ2-2; 7 bases align to TRBD2. The CDR3 loop reads CASAPGGGMTGELFF. CDR3 nucleotide sequence: TGTGCCAGCGCCCCGGGGGGAGGGATGACCGGGGAGCTGTTTTTT.